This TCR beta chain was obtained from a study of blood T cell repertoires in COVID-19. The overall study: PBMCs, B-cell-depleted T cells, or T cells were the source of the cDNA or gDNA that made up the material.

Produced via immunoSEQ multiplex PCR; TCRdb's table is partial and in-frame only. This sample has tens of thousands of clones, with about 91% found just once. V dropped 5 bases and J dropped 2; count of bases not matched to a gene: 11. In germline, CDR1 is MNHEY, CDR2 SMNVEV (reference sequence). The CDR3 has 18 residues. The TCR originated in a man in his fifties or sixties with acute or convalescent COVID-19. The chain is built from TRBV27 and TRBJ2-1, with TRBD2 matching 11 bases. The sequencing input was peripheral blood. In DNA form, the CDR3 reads TGTGCCAGCAGTCCAGGCCTTAGCGGGAGGGCCACCTACAATGAGCAGTTCTTC. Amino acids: CASSPGLSGRATYNEQFF.